The next 22 T cell receptor beta chains were all read from a single sample in a study of cytomegalovirus exposure and HLA in healthy donors. The primer mix had 60 Vbeta and 13 Jbeta primers. Sequenced by immunoSEQ multiplex PCR; TCRdb stores in-frame clones only, minus some. Here the sample spans 110,000 to 150,000 clones, 70% to 85% being singletons. Sequenced input: PBMCs. The receptor set was obtained from a woman aged 55-75 years in good health and CMV-seropositive.

The CDR3 sequence is CASSLERVGKNIQYF. Written as DNA, the CDR3 is TGTGCCAGCAGCTTGGAACGGGTTGGCAAAAACATTCAGTACTTC. This rearrangement joins TRBV11-2 to TRBJ2-4; D gene unclear. Germline values: CDR1 SGHAT, CDR2 FQNNGV. V lost 3 bases, J lost 3 bases, and 12 bases lay in between. CDR3 length: 15 residues.

The J gene is TRBJ1-5, the V gene TRBV28; 9 nucleotides match TRBD1. The CDR3 has 15 amino acids. V gave up 6 bases and J gave up 1 base; unmatched junction bases: 4. Germline CDR1 MDHEN, CDR2 SYDVKM. CDR3 residues: CASRLDRGSNQPQHF. CDR3 nucleotide sequence: TGTGCCAGCAGATTGGACAGGGGCAGCAATCAGCCCCAGCATTTT. The full variable domain, completed using reference TRBV28 and TRBJ1-5, is DVKVTQSSRYLVKRTGEKVFLECVQDMDHENMFWYRQDPGLGLRLIYFSYDVKMKEKGDIPEGYSVSREKKERFSLILESASTNQTSMYLCASRLDRGSNQPQHFGDGTRLSIL.

This chain uses TRBV5-1 with TRBJ1-1; tentatively, D is TRBD1 (5 bases). This CDR3 is built from 15 residues. Deletions cut 3 bases from V and 0 bases from J, with 12 bases between. CDR1 and CDR2 from the germline V gene are SGHRS and YFSETQ. For the CDR3, the DNA is TGCGCCAGCAGCTATGAACAGGCACTGAACACTGAAGCTTTCTTT. Translation: CASSYEQALNTEAFF. Complete variable domain (other parts from reference TRBV5-1 and TRBJ1-1): KAGVTQTPRYLIKTRGQQVTLSCSPISGHRSVSWYQQTPGQGLQFLFEYFSETQRNKGNFPGRFSGRQFSNSRSEMNVSTLELGDSALYLCASSYEQALNTEAFFGQGTRLTVV.

V gene TRBV7-6 combines with J gene TRBJ1-5; D might be TRBD1 (6 bases). V was trimmed by 1 base and J by 1 base, leaving 14 bases between them. The CDR3 is 17 residues long. Looked up from germline, CDR1 is SGHVS and CDR2 is FNYEAQ. CDR3 sequence: CASSLGWAGASNQPQHF. Written as DNA, the CDR3 is TGTGCCAGCAGCTTAGGTTGGGCGGGGGCGAGCAATCAGCCCCAGCATTTT.

This chain joins TRBV19 and TRBJ1-1; D is uncertain. CDR1 is LNHDA and CDR2 is SQIVND in the germline V gene (reference sequence). The CDR3 is made up of 11 amino acids. V was cut by 7 bases and J by 1 base, with 4 bases left in between. CDR3 bases: TGTGCCAGTACTCGGAACACTGAAGCTTTCTTT. This sequence encodes CASTRNTEAFF. The full variable domain, rest sourced from reference TRBV19 and TRBJ1-1, is DGGITQSPKYLFRKEGQNVTLSCEQNLNHDAMYWYRQDPGQGLRLIYYSQIVNDFQKGDIAEGYSVSREKKESFPLTVTSAQKNPTAFYLCASTRNTEAFFGQGTRLTVV.

This clone came up a few times. The chain couples TRBV29-1 to TRBJ2-1, with D maybe TRBD2 (5 bases). CDR3 length: 15 amino acids. The V gene's germline CDR1 is SQVTM and CDR2 ANQGSEA. Trimming stripped 2 bases from V and 0 bases from J, with 11 bases between. CDR3 sequence reads: CSVEIVGSSYNEQFF. The CDR3 DNA reads as TGCAGCGTTGAAATCGTGGGGAGCTCCTACAATGAGCAGTTCTTC.

This chain joins TRBV5-1 and TRBJ2-7, with D possibly TRBD2 on 6 matching bases. Germline CDR1 is SGHRS and CDR2 is YFSETQ. This CDR3 has 14 residues. V lost 5 bases and J 4 bases, leaving 16 bases between the germline ends. In nucleotides, the CDR3 is TGCGCCAGCAGGTCTCGGGACTCCCCTTACGAGCAGTACTTC. It is translated as CASRSRDSPYEQYF.

The V call is TRBV29-1, the J call TRBJ1-3; 8 bases agree with TRBD1. Germline loops: CDR1 SQVTM, CDR2 ANQGSEA. This CDR3 has 16 residues. Unmatched junction bases numbered 10, after V lost 2 bases and J lost 4 bases. CDR3 nucleotides: TGCAGCGTTGAAAGAGTGGACAGGGCGGGAGGAAACACCATATATTTT. Protein sequence: CSVERVDRAGGNTIYF.

The V gene is TRBV27, the J gene TRBJ1-5; TRBD1 matches at 8 bases. The CDR3 covers 14 residues. CDR1 is MNHEY, CDR2 SMNVEV, per germline (reference sequence). Trimming took 8 bases from V and 3 from J; bases not matched to a gene: 6. CDR3 sequence (DNA): TGTGCCAGCTGGAGACAGGGGATCAATCAGCCCCAGCATTTT. Encoded protein: CASWRQGINQPQHF.

This clone has a handful of counts. The J gene is TRBJ1-4, the V gene TRBV18; 7 bases match TRBD1. CDR3 length: 15 amino acids. Germline V gene sequence: CDR1 KGHSH, CDR2 LQKENI. The V gene end was trimmed by 4 bases and the J gene end by 7 bases; junction bases not matched to a gene: 9. As DNA, the CDR3 is TGTGCCAGCTCACACGCGACAGGGTCGGTTGAAAAACTGTTTTTT. Translated: CASSHATGSVEKLFF. Using reference TRBV18 and TRBJ1-4 for the parts outside the CDR3, the full variable domain is NAGVMQNPRHLVRRRGQEARLRCSPMKGHSHVYWYRQLPEEGLKFMVYLQKENIIDESGMPKERFSAEFPKEGPSILRIQQVVRGDSAAYFCASSHATGSVEKLFFGSGTQLSVL.

The gene calls are TRBV5-1 and TRBJ2-7; possible D gene TRBD2, 6 bases. Germline CDR1 SGHRS, CDR2 YFSETQ. The length of the CDR3 is 15 residues. V was cut by 0 bases and J by 1 base, with 11 bases left in between. The CDR3 reads CASSLASRGSYEQYF. DNA for the CDR3: TGCGCCAGCAGCTTGGCTAGCCGGGGGTCCTACGAGCAGTACTTC.

The genes are TRBV6-5 and TRBJ2-5, with unresolved D. CDR3 length equals 15 residues. Germline V CDR1 and CDR2: MNHEY, SVGAGI. V was clipped by 6 bases and J by 13 bases, with 27 bases between them. DNA of the CDR3: TGTGCCAGCAGCCTTGAGTCTCACCTCAAGCCCTTCCCGTACTTC. As protein: CASSLESHLKPFPYF.

The CDR3 DNA reads as TGTGCCAGCAGGGCTAGCGGGAGAATCGAGCAGTACTTC. Amino acids: CASRASGRIEQYF. J is TRBJ2-7 and V is TRBV7-3, with TRBD2 matching 10 bases. The CDR3 has 13 residues. The germline CDR1 and CDR2 sequences are SGHTA and FQGTGA. Trimming at V came to 6 bases and at J to 6 bases, leaving 5 bases not matched to a gene.

This chain joins TRBV7-2 and TRBJ2-7, with D perhaps matching TRBD1 (6 bases). The CDR3 is 15 residues long. Per the germline V gene, CDR1 is SGHTA and CDR2 is FQGNSA. Deletions cut 4 bases from V and 0 bases from J, with 13 bases between. CDR3 DNA: TGTGCCAGCAGCTCGCCGGGACACGCCTCCTACGAGCAGTACTTC. Translating it yields CASSSPGHASYEQYF.

The V and J genes are TRBV28 and TRBJ2-3; 9 positions agree with TRBD1. Germline CDR1 reads MDHEN; CDR2 reads SYDVKM. The CDR3 covers 16 residues. V shed 3 bases and J 1 base; nucleotides not matched to a gene: 5. For the CDR3, the DNA is TGTGCCAGCAGTTTCGGGGACAGGGCCGGCACAGATACGCAGTATTTT. Translated: CASSFGDRAGTDTQYF. Full variable domain (outside the CDR3, taken from reference TRBV28 and TRBJ2-3): DVKVTQSSRYLVKRTGEKVFLECVQDMDHENMFWYRQDPGLGLRLIYFSYDVKMKEKGDIPEGYSVSREKKERFSLILESASTNQTSMYLCASSFGDRAGTDTQYFGPGTRLTVL.

The chain has TRBV5-1 and TRBJ1-4, with 9 bases aligning to TRBD1. CDR1 is SGHRS, CDR2 YFSETQ, per germline. After removal of 2 bases from V and 8 bases from J, the junction contained 4 bases not matched to a gene. The CDR3 has 14 amino acids. The CDR3 reads CASSLGTGPEKLFF. As DNA, the CDR3 is TGCGCCAGCAGCTTAGGGACAGGGCCCGAAAAACTGTTTTTT. Combining the CDR3 with reference TRBV5-1 and TRBJ1-4 gives the whole variable domain KAGVTQTPRYLIKTRGQQVTLSCSPISGHRSVSWYQQTPGQGLQFLFEYFSETQRNKGNFPGRFSGRQFSNSRSEMNVSTLELGDSALYLCASSLGTGPEKLFFGSGTQLSVL.

V and J are TRBV9 and TRBJ2-3; 11 bases map to TRBD2. This CDR3 is built from 16 residues. The germline V gene encodes CDR1 SGDLS and CDR2 YYNGEE. V was pared by 1 base and J by 0 bases, with 1 base of the junction left unmatched. The CDR3 is CASSVRTSGSTDTQYF. The DNA of the CDR3 is TGTGCCAGCAGCGTAAGGACTAGCGGGAGCACAGATACGCAGTATTTT.

V gene TRBV10-3 combines with J gene TRBJ1-1; D might be TRBD1 (5 bases). Germline-derived CDR1 and CDR2 are ENHRY and SYGVKD. The germline V and J ends were trimmed by 4 bases and 3 bases, with 18 bases remaining between them. The CDR3 length is 16 residues. DNA of the CDR3: TGTGCCATCAGTGCCCGGGACTACTCTGGGGACACTGAAGCTTTCTTT. This sequence encodes CAISARDYSGDTEAFF.

V gene TRBV27 combines with J gene TRBJ1-5; a weak D match, TRBD1 (5 bases). The CDR3 consists of 16 residues. Trimming took off 3 bases at V and 4 bases at J, with 16 bases between the two ends. CDR1 MNHEY and CDR2 SMNVEV come from the germline V gene (reference sequence). The CDR3: CASSFNLAAGNQPQHF. The CDR3 DNA reads as TGTGCCAGCAGTTTTAATCTAGCGGCAGGGAATCAGCCCCAGCATTTT.

The chain couples TRBV7-2 to TRBJ2-7; 14 bases align to TRBD2. CDR1 and CDR2 (germline): SGHTA, FQGNSA. This CDR3 spans 18 amino acids. V gave up 0 bases and J gave up 1 base; unmatched junction bases: 5. CDR3 nucleotides: TGTGCCAGCAGCTTAGCGGGACTAGCGGGAGTTGGTTCCTACGAGCAGTACTTC. Protein product: CASSLAGLAGVGSYEQYF.

CDR3 nucleotide sequence: TGTGCCATCAGTGTCCAGGCGGCAGGGGAAAAACTGTTTTTT. This codes for CAISVQAAGEKLFF. The chain is built from TRBV10-3 and TRBJ1-4, with D possibly being TRBD1 (5 bases). The CDR3 sequence is 14 residues long. Germline CDR1 ENHRY, CDR2 SYGVKD. Trimming took off 4 bases at V and 8 bases at J, with 14 bases between the two ends.

V gene TRBV7-2 combines with J gene TRBJ2-3; D is unresolved. Trimming left V 3 bases short and J 4 bases short, with 14 bases between. The CDR3 has 15 amino acids. Germline values: CDR1 SGHTA, CDR2 FQGNSA. In DNA, the CDR3 is TGTGCCAGCAGCTTCCTTGGCGGAGTTGCAGATACGCAGTATTTT. This translates into CASSFLGGVADTQYF.